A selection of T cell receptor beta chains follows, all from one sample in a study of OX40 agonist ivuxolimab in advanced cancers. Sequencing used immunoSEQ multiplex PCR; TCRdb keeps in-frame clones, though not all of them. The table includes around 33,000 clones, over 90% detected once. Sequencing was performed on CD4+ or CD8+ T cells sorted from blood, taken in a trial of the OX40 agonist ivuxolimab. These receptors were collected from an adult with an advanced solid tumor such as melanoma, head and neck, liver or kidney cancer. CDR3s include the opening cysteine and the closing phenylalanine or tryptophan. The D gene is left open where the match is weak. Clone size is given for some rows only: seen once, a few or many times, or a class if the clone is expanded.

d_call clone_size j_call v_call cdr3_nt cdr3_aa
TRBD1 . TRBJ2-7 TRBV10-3 TGTGCCATCAGTGACCCGGGACAGGGGACCTACGAGCAGTACTTC CAISDPGQGTYEQYF
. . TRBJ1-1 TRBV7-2 TGTGCCAGCAGCTTAGGCCAGGGGAACACTGAAGCTTTCTTT CASSLGQGNTEAFF
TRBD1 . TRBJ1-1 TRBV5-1 TGCGCCAGCAGCGGAACAGGGGGGAACACTGAAGCTTTCTTT CASSGTGGNTEAFF
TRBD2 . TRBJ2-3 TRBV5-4 TGTGCCAGCAACCGGGGGGGGGTTAGCACAGATACGCAGTATTTT CASNRGGVSTDTQYF
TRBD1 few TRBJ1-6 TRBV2 TGTGCCAGCAGTGAATGGCAGGGGGCGGCTAATTCACCCCTCCACTTT CASSEWQGAANSPLHF
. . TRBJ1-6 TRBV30 TGTGCCTCCAGTTCGGGCTCCTATAATTCACCCCTCCACTTT CASSSGSYNSPLHF
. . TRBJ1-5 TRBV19 TGTGCCAGTAGTGTACGGGAGGGGCCCCAGCATTTT CASSVREGPQHF
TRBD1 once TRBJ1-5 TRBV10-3 TGTGCCATCAGCGGACAGGGGGGCAATCAGCCCCAGCATTTT CAISGQGGNQPQHF
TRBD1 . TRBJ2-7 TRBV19 TGTGCCAGTAGCAGGGGACAGCTAACCGAGCAGTACTTC CASSRGQLTEQYF
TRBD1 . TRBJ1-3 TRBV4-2 TGTGCCAGCAGCCAAGTCGCAGTAGGGGGCAGCAGGGGGGGAAACACCATATATTTT CASSQVAVGGSRGGNTIYF
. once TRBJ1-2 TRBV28 TGTGCCAGCTACGGAATCGACTATGGCTACACCTTC CASYGIDYGYTF
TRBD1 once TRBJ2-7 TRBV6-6 TGTGCCAGCAGTTTGGGACAGGGGGCTTACGAGCAGTACTTC CASSLGQGAYEQYF
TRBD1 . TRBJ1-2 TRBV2 TGTGCCAGCAGTGTGAGGGGGCAGGGCTATGGCTACACCTTC CASSVRGQGYGYTF
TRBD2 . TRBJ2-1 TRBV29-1 TGCAGCGCCGTACCGGGACTAGCTAGCGATGAGCAGTTCTTC CSAVPGLASDEQFF
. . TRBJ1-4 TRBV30 TGTGCCTGGAGCGCCGGGGCAGATGAAAAACTGTTTTTT CAWSAGADEKLFF
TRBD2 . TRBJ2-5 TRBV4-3 TGCGCCAGCAGCCAAGATATTCGGGCGGGGGGAGAGACCCAGTACTTC CASSQDIRAGGETQYF
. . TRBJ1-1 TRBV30 TGTGCCTGGAGTGTAGGGCAGGGGACCACTGAAGCTTTCTTT CAWSVGQGTTEAFF
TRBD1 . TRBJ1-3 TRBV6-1 TGTGCCAGCACCAGAGACAGGGTCTCTGGAAACACCATATATTTT CASTRDRVSGNTIYF
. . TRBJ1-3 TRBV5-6 TGTGCCAGCAGCTGGTTCTCTGGAAACACCATATATTTT CASSWFSGNTIYF
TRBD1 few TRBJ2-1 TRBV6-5 TGTGCCAGCAGTACCGGGACAGGAGCCTACAATGAGCAGTTCTTC CASSTGTGAYNEQFF
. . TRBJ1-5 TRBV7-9 TGTGCCAGCAGCTTAGACGGGGGATTCGGAAATCAGCCCCAGCATTTT CASSLDGGFGNQPQHF
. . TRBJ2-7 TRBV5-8 TGTGCCAGCAGACCGCTGAATTTGAGATCCTCCGAGCAGTACTTC CASRPLNLRSSEQYF
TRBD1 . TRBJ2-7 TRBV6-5 TGTGCCAGCAGTATGACAGGGGGACCCTACGAGCAGTACTTC CASSMTGGPYEQYF
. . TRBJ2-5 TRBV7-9 TGTGCCAGCAGCTTAAGTACGGGGATTCGAGAGACCCAGTACTTC CASSLSTGIRETQYF
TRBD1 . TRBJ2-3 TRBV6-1 TGTGCCAGCACCGGACAGGGTGACACAGATACGCAGTATTTT CASTGQGDTDTQYF
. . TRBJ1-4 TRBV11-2 TGTGCCAGCAGCTTAGAGGGGGCCCGCAACACTAATGAAAAACTGTTTTTT CASSLEGARNTNEKLFF
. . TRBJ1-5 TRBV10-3 TGTGCCATCAGTGAGCGAGCTGGCCCCAATCAGCCCCAGCATTTT CAISERAGPNQPQHF
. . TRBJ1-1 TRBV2 TGTGCCAGCAGTAAGTCGAGAGGGGTGAACACTGAAGCTTTCTTT CASSKSRGVNTEAFF
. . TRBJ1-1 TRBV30 TGTGCTTGGGGGGGGAACACTGAAGCTTTCTTT CAWGGNTEAFF
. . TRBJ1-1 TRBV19 TGTGCCAGTAGTATTGCGGGGGTCCCGAACACTGAAGCTTTCTTT CASSIAGVPNTEAFF
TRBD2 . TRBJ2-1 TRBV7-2 TGTGCCAGCAGCTTAGGACTAGCGAACGAGCAGTTCTTC CASSLGLANEQFF
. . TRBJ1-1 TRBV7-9 TGTGCCAGCAGCTTAGGTTTAGGGCACACTGAAGCTTTCTTT CASSLGLGHTEAFF
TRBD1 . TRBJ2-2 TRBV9 TGTGCCAGCAGCGTCAGACCGCCGGGACAGGGGTTTTCCGGGGAGCTGTTTTTT CASSVRPPGQGFSGELFF